Below, 10 T cell receptor beta chains from the same sample are listed, as sequenced in a study of T cells in Graves' hyperthyroidism and ophthalmopathy. The source material, RNA transcripts, was used to amplify TCR beta CDR3 regions. First-round RT-PCR of the TCR CDR3 relied on the HTBI primer set. TCRdb fed the multiplex PCR reads into MiXCR, producing one record per CDR3 protein. Here the sample spans some 550,000 distinct CDR3 sequences, approximately 15% being singletons. Sample: blood. The receptors derive from a woman aged 40 to 55 with Graves' ophthalmopathy.

This clonotype was picked up many times. CDR3 coding DNA: TGCAGTGCTAGATCCGCCGGGACAGGAGATTACGAGCAGTACTTC. Protein product: CSARSAGTGDYEQYF. The chain employs TRBV20-1 and TRBJ2-7; 8 nucleotides match TRBD1. V trimming: 2 bases; J trimming: 4 bases; junction bases outside the gene matches: 10. The CDR3 contains 15 residues. Per germline, CDR1 DFQATT and CDR2 SNEGSKA (reference sequence).

This clonotype was observed at least ten times. CDR3 sequence: CAWRSPGGASGMRGEQYF. CDR3 DNA sequence: TGTGCCTGGAGGTCTCCCGGAGGGGCTAGCGGGATGAGGGGGGAGCAGTACTTC. V is TRBV30 and J is TRBJ2-7, with TRBD2 identical over 9 bases. The germline V gene has CDR1 GTSNPN and CDR2 SVGIG (reference sequence). The ends lost 3 bases at V and 7 bases at J; junction bases unmatched: 22. CDR3 length equals 18 residues.

This chain joins TRBV12-3 or TRBV12-4 and TRBJ1-6; D is uncertain. V dropped 4 bases and J dropped 8 bases, with 15 bases sitting between them. The CDR3 runs 15 residues. CDR3 DNA sequence: TGTGCCAGCAGTTCCCAACAGAGTCGGGATTCACCCCTCCACTTT. This sequence encodes CASSSQQSRDSPLHF.

Many counts were recorded for this clonotype. This chain's CDR3 is CAWSVSGAVYNEQFF. The CDR3, as DNA: TGTGCCTGGAGTGTATCAGGGGCCGTTTACAATGAGCAGTTCTTC. The V gene is TRBV30, the J gene TRBJ2-1, with D maybe TRBD1 (6 bases). CDR1 GTSNPN and CDR2 SVGIG come from the germline V gene (reference sequence). The CDR3 totals 15 residues. Trimming cost V 0 bases and J 4 bases, with 13 bases left between them. Filled out from reference TRBV30 and TRBJ2-1, the complete variable domain reads SQTIHQWPATLVQPVGSPLSLECTVEGTSNPNLYWYRQAAGRGLQLLFYSVGIGQISSEVPQNLSASRPQDRQFILSSKKLLLSDSGFYLCAWSVSGAVYNEQFFGPGTRLTVL.

This clonotype was seen repeatedly, ten times or more. V usage is TRBV29-1 and J usage is TRBJ2-3; D perhaps matches TRBD2 (6 bases). The CDR3 has 16 amino acids. Trimming removed 7 bases at V and 0 bases at J, with 20 bases between. Germline V gene lookup returns CDR1 SQVTM and CDR2 ANQGSEA. The CDR3 DNA sequence: TGCAGCGCCGGAGGGGCTGTACAATCTAGCACAGATACGCAGTATTTT. This codes for CSAGGAVQSSTDTQYF.

This clonotype was seen a few times. The chain is built from TRBV6-1 and TRBJ1-6; no definite D call. The germline V and J ends were trimmed by 2 bases and 11 bases, with 4 bases remaining between them. The CDR3 has 11 amino acids. Germline lookup yields CDR1 MNHNS and CDR2 SASEGT. The CDR3 DNA is TGTGCCAGCAGTGAAATGACACCCCTCCACTTT. This codes for CASSEMTPLHF.

The chain combines TRBV29-1 with TRBJ2-3; 14 bases line up with TRBD2. Looked up from germline, CDR1 is SQVTM and CDR2 is ANQGSEA. V lost 7 bases to trimming and J lost 2 bases; unmatched junction nucleotides: 2. The CDR3 has 14 amino acids. Here the CDR3 DNA reads TGCAGCGCGACTAGCGGGAGGGACACAGATACGCAGTATTTT. Encoded protein: CSATSGRDTDTQYF.

In its sample, this clonotype was seen a few times. The V gene is TRBV24-1, the J gene TRBJ1-1, with D maybe TRBD1 (5 bases). CDR3 length: 14 residues. The germline V gene encodes CDR1 KGHDR and CDR2 SFDVKD. The V end lost 5 bases, the J end lost 1 base, and 10 bases lay between the germline ends. The CDR3 loop reads CATSGSGTNTEAFF. CDR3 in DNA: TGTGCCACCAGTGGATCAGGGACGAACACTGAAGCTTTCTTT.

The table lists this clonotype with a count of one. One end of the junction fails to match germline, which may point to a read error. The chain employs TRBV6-1 and TRBJ2-2, with 7 bases lining up with TRBD1. Germline V gives CDR1 MNHNS, CDR2 SASEGT. The CDR3 consists of 13 residues. The CDR3 loop is CASRQGTSGELFF. CDR3 nucleotides: TGTGCCAGCAGACAGGGGACGTCCGGGGAACTGTTTTTT.

The rearrangement joins TRBV5-6 to TRBJ1-6; possibly TRBD1 for D (6 bases). Trimming pared 1 base from V and 7 bases from J, leaving 12 bases between. Germline CDR1 SGHDT, CDR2 YYEEEE. This CDR3 spans 15 amino acids. The CDR3 loop is CASSLMEGGNSPLHF. The CDR3 DNA sequence: TGTGCCAGCAGCTTGATGGAGGGGGGGAATTCACCCCTCCACTTT.